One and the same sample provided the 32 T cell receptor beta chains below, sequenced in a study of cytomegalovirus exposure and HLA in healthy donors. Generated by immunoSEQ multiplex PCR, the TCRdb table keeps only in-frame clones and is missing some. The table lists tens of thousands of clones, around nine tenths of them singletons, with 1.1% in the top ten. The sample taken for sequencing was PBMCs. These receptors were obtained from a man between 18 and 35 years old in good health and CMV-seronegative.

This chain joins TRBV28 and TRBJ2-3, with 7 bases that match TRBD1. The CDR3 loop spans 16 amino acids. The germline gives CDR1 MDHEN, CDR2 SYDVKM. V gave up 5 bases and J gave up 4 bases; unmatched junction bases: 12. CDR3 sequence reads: CASSAVNRGAADTQYF. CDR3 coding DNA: TGTGCCAGCAGTGCTGTTAACAGGGGCGCGGCAGATACGCAGTATTTT.

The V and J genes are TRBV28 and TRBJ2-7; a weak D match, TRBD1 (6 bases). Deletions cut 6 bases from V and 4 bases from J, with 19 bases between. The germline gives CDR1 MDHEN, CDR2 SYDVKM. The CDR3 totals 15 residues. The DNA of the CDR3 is TGTGCCAGCAGCTCCTTAGGGACAAGCTCATACGAGCAGTACTTC. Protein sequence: CASSSLGTSSYEQYF. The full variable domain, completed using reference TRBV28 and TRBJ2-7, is DVKVTQSSRYLVKRTGEKVFLECVQDMDHENMFWYRQDPGLGLRLIYFSYDVKMKEKGDIPEGYSVSREKKERFSLILESASTNQTSMYLCASSSLGTSSYEQYFGPGTRLTVT.

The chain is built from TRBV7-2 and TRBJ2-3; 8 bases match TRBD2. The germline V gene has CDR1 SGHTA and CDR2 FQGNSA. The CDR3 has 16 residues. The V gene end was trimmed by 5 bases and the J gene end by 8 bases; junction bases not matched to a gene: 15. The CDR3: CASSRPPAGVAATQYF. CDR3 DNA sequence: TGTGCCAGCAGCCGCCCTCCAGCGGGAGTGGCGGCTACGCAGTATTTT.

The CDR3 sequence: CASSPLAGDTGELFF. DNA for the CDR3: TGTGCCAGCAGCCCACTAGCGGGAGACACCGGGGAGCTGTTTTTT. This chain uses TRBV7-2 with TRBJ2-2; 11 nucleotides line up with TRBD2. With V trimmed by 5 bases and J by 3 bases, 2 bases remained unmatched. CDR1 and CDR2 from the germline V gene are SGHTA and FQGNSA. The CDR3 is made up of 15 amino acids.

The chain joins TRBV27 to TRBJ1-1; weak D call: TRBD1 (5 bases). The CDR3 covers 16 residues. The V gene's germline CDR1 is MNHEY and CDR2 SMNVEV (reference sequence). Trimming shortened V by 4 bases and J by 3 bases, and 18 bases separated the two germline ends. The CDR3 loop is CASSSQELRPDTEAFF. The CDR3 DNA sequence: TGTGCCAGCAGTTCACAGGAACTACGACCGGACACTGAAGCTTTCTTT.

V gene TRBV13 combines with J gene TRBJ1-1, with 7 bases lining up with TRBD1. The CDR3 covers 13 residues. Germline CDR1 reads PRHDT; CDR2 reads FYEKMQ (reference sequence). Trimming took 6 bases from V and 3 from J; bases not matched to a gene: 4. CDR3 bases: TGTGCCAGCAGTCCGGACAGGTACACTGAAGCTTTCTTT. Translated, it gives CASSPDRYTEAFF. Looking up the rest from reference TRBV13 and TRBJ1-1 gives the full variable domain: AAGVIQSPRHLIKEKRETATLKCYPIPRHDTVYWYQQGPGQDPQFLISFYEKMQSDKGSIPDRFSAQQFSDYHSELNMSSLELGDSALYFCASSPDRYTEAFFGQGTRLTVV.

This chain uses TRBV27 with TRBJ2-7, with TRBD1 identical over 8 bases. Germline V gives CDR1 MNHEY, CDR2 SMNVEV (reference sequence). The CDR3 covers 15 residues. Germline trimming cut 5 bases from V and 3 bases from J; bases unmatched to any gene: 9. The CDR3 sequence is CASSPWTGIGYEQYF. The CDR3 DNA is TGTGCCAGCAGTCCATGGACAGGGATAGGCTACGAGCAGTACTTC.

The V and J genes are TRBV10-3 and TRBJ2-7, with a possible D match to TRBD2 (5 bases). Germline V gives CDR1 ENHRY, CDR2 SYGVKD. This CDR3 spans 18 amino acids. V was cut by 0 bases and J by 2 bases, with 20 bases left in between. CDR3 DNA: TGTGCCATCAGTGAGTCGAATGCAGTCCGGGAATCCCCCTACGAGCAGTACTTC. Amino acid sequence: CAISESNAVRESPYEQYF.

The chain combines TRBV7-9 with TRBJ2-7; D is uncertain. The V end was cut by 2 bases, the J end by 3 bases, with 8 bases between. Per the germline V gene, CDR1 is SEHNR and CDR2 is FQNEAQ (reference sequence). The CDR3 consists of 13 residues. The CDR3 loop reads CASSLQQHYEQYF. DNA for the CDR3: TGTGCCAGCAGCTTACAACAGCACTACGAGCAGTACTTC.

As DNA, the CDR3 is TGTGCCAGCAGCCAAGCTTTCAGAGGAGAGCAGTACTTC. Amino acid sequence: CASSQAFRGEQYF. J is TRBJ2-7 and V is TRBV14; D is undetermined. The germline V gene has CDR1 SGHDN and CDR2 FVKESK. V dropped 1 base and J dropped 7 bases, with 11 bases sitting between them. CDR3 length: 13 amino acids.

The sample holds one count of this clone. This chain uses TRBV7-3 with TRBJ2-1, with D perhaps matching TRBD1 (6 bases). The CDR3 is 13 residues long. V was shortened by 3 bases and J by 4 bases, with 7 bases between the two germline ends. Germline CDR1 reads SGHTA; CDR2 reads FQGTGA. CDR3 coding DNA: TGTGCCAGCAGCTTGGACAGTTACAATGAGCAGTTCTTC. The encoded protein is CASSLDSYNEQFF.

The CDR3 reads CASSLVGALGSYEQYF. In DNA form, the CDR3 reads TGTGCCAGTAGTCTTGTGGGCGCACTAGGGTCCTACGAGCAGTACTTC. The V gene is TRBV19, the J gene TRBJ2-7, with D possibly TRBD2 on 5 matching bases. This CDR3 contains 16 residues. V lost 5 bases and J lost 1, with 18 bases in between. Germline CDR1 and CDR2: LNHDA and SQIVND (reference sequence).

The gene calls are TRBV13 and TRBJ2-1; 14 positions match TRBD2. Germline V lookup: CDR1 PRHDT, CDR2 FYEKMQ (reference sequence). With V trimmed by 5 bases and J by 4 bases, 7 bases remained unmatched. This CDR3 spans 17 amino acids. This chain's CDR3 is CASSPRGTSGGYNEQFF. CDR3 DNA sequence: TGTGCCAGCAGCCCTCGTGGGACTAGCGGGGGATACAATGAGCAGTTCTTC.

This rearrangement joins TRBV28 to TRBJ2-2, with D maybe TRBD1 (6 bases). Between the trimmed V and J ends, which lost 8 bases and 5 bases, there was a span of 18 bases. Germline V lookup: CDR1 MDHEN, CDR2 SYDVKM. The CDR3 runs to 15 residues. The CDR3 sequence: CASQLTGIMTGELFF. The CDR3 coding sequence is TGTGCCAGCCAACTTACAGGGATTATGACCGGGGAGCTGTTTTTT.

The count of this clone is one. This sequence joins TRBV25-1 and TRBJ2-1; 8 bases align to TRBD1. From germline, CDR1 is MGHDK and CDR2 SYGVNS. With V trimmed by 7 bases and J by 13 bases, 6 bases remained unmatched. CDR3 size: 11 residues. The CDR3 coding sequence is TGTGCCAGCACAGGGGGCCAAGTTCAGTTCTTC. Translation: CASTGGQVQFF.

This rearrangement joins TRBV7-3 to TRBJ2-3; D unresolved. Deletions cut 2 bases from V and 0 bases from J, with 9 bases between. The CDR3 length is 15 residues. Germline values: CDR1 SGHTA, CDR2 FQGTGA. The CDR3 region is CASSLGQISTDTQYF. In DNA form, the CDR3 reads TGTGCCAGCAGCTTAGGGCAGATTAGCACAGATACGCAGTATTTT.

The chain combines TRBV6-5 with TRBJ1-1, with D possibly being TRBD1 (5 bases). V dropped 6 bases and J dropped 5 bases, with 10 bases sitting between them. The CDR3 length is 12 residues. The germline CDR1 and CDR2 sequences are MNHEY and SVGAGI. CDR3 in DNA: TGTGCCAGCAGGCCTGGGGGGACTGAAGCTTTCTTT. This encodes CASRPGGTEAFF.

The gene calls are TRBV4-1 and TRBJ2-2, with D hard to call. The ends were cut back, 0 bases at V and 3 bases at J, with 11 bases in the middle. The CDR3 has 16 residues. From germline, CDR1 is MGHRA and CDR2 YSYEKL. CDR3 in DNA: TGCGCCAGCAGCCAAGAGTTGGGCCGGTACACCGGGGAGCTGTTTTTT. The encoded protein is CASSQELGRYTGELFF.

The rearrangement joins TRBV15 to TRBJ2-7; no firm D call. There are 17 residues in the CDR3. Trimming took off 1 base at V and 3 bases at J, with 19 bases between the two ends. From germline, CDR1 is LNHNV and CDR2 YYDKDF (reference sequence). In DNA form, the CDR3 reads TGTGCCACCAGCAGAGTCCCCCAGGTCGGAACAGACTACGAGCAGTACTTC. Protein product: CATSRVPQVGTDYEQYF.

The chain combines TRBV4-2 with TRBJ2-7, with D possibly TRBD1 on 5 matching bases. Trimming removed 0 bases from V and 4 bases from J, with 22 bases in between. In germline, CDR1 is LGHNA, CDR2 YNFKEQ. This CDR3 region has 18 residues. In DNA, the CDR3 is TGTGCCAGCAGCCAAGAGTGGGTGATAGGGGTAGCCGGGTACGAGCAGTACTTC. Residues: CASSQEWVIGVAGYEQYF.

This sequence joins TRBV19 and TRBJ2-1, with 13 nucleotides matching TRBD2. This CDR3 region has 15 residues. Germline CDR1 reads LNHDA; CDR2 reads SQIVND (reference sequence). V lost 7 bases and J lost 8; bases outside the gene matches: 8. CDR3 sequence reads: CASISRLAGGDEQFF. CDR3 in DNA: TGTGCCAGTATCAGCCGACTAGCGGGAGGAGATGAGCAGTTCTTC. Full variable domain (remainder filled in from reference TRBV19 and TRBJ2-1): DGGITQSPKYLFRKEGQNVTLSCEQNLNHDAMYWYRQDPGQGLRLIYYSQIVNDFQKGDIAEGYSVSREKKESFPLTVTSAQKNPTAFYLCASISRLAGGDEQFFGPGTRLTVL.

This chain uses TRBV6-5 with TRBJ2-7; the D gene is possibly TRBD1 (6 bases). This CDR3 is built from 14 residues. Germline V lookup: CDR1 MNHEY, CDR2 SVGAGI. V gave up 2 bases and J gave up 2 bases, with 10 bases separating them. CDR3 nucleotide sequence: TGTGCCAGCAGTTACCAACAGGGTACCTACGAGCAGTACTTC. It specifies CASSYQQGTYEQYF.

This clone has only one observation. The CDR3 nucleotides are TGCGCCAGCAGTCACCGGCGGGACAGAGTTTACGAGCAGTACTTC. Its translation is CASSHRRDRVYEQYF. This chain connects TRBV5-1 to TRBJ2-7; tentatively, D is TRBD1 (7 bases). In germline, CDR1 is SGHRS, CDR2 YFSETQ. Trimming removed 5 bases from V and 4 bases from J, with 19 bases in between. The CDR3 consists of 15 residues.

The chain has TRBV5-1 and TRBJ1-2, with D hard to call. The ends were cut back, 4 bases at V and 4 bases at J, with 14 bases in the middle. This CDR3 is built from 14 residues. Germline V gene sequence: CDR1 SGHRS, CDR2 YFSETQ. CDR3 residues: CASSPIDTVYGYTF. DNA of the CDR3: TGCGCCAGCAGCCCGATAGATACAGTCTATGGCTACACCTTC.

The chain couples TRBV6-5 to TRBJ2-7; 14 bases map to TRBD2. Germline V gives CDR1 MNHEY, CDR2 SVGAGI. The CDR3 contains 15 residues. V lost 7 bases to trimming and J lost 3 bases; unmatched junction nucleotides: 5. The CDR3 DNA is TGTGCCAGCAACTGGGGACTAGCGGGAGTCTACGAGCAGTACTTC. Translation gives CASNWGLAGVYEQYF.

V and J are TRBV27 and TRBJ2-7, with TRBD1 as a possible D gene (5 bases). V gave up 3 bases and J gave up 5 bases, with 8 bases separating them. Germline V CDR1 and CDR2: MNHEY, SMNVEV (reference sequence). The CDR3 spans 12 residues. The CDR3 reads CASSLVGDEQYF. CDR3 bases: TGTGCCAGCAGTTTGGTAGGGGACGAGCAGTACTTC.

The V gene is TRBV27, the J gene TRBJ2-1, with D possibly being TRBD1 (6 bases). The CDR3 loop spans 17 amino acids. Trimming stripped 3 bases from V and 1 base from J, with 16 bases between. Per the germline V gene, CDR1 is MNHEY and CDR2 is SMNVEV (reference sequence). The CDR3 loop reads CASSFTHRETSYNEQFF. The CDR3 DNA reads TGTGCCAGCAGTTTTACCCACAGGGAGACTTCCTACAATGAGCAGTTCTTC.

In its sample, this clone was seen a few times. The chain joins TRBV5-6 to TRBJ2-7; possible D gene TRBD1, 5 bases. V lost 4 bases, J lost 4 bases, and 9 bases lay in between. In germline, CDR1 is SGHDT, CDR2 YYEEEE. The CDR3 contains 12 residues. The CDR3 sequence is CASSMHRYEQYF. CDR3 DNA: TGTGCCAGCAGCATGCACAGGTACGAGCAGTACTTC.

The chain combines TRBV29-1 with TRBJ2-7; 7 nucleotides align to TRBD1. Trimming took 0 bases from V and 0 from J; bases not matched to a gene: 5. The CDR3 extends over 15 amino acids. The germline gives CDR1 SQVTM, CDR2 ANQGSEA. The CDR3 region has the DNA TGCAGCGTTGAAGACCAGACAGGGCACTCCTACGAGCAGTACTTC. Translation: CSVEDQTGHSYEQYF.

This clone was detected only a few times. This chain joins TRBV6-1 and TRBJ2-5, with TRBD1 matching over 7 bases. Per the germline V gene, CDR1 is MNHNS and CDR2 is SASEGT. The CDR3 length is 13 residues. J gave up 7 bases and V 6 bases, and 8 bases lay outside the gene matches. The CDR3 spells CASRSQGPMTQYF. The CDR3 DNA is TGTGCCAGCAGGTCACAGGGGCCGATGACCCAGTACTTC.

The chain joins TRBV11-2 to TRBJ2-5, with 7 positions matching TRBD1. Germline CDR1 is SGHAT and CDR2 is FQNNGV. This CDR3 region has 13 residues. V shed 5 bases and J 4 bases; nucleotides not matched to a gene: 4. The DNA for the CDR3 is TGTGCCAGCAGCATGACAGGGTTAGAGACCCAGTACTTC. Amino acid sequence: CASSMTGLETQYF.

The CDR3 reads CASSQGGGNEKLFF. CDR3 nucleotide sequence: TGCGCCAGCAGCCAAGGAGGGGGTAATGAAAAACTGTTTTTT. The genes are TRBV4-1 and TRBJ1-4; the D gene is possibly TRBD1 (6 bases). Per the germline V gene, CDR1 is MGHRA and CDR2 is YSYEKL. This CDR3 spans 14 amino acids. V was pared by 1 base and J by 4 bases, with 7 bases between.